The following is a T cell receptor (beta chain) sequence with its context. What it binds is not known. These data come from a study of CXCR3-negative and CXCR3-positive naive CD8 T cells. Study-level points and caveats: Similar TRBV-TRBJ usage characterized naive CXCR3-negative and CXCR3-positive cells; memory cells differed. Greater hydrophobicity was found in TRB CDR3s of CXCR3-positive naive cells than of CXCR3-negative naive cells.

In germline, CDR1 is SGHRS, CDR2 YFSETQ. CDR3 length equals 14 residues. The method, 5' RACE with UMI labels, was used to prepare the TRB cDNA libraries. TCRdb re-analyzed the 5' RACE reads; it lists each CDR3 protein once, without DNA. This specimen shows some 120,000 distinct CDR3 sequences; the ten leading clones hold about 0.54%. The TCR originated in a human donor in good health. Some clones in this sample may be carry-over from other donors' samples. The sequenced sample consisted of naive CXCR3+ CD8+ T cells from blood. Described subset: CD45RO-CCR7+CD27+CD95- naive CD8+ T cells expressing CXCR3 (TNR3+). V usage is TRBV5-1 and J usage is TRBJ1-6; TCRdb names TRBD1, which stays unverified in the absence of DNA. The chain's CDR3 is CASSLGQGESPLHF.